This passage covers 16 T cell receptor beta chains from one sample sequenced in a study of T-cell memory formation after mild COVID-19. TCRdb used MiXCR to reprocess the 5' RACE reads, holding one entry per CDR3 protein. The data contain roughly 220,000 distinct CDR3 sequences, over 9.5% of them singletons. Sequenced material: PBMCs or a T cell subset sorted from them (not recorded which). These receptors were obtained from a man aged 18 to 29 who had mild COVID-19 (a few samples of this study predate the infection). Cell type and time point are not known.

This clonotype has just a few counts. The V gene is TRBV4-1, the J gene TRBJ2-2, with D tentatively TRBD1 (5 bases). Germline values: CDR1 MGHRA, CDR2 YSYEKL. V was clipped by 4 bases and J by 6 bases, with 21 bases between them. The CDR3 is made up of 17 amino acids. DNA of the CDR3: TGCGCCAGCAGCCTGCCCGTGACAGTTCCTGAATCCGGGGAGCTGTTTTTT. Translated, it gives CASSLPVTVPESGELFF.

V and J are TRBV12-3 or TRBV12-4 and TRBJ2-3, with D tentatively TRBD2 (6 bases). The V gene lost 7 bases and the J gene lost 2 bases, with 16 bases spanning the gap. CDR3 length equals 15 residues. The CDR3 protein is CASTDGRGLTDTQYF. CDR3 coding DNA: TGTGCCAGCACCGACGGGCGGGGACTCACAGATACGCAGTATTTT.

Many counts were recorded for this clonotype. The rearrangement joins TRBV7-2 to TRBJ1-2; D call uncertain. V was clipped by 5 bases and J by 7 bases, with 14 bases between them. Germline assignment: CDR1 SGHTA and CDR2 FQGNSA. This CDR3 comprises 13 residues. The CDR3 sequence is CASSLFVGGGYTF. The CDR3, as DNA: TGTGCCAGCAGCCTGTTCGTGGGAGGTGGCTACACCTTC.

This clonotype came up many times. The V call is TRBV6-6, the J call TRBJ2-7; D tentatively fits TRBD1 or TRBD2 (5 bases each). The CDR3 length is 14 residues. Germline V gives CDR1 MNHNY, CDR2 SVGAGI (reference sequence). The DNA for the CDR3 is TGTGCGAGCAGAGGGGCAGGGAGCACCTACGAGCAGTACGTC. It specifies CASRGAGSTYEQYV.

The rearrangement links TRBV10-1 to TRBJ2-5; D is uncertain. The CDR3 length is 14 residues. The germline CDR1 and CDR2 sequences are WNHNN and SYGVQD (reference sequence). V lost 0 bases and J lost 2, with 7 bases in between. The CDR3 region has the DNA TGCGCCAGCAGTGAGTCTGAGCTACAAGAGACCCAGTACTTC. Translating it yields CASSESELQETQYF.

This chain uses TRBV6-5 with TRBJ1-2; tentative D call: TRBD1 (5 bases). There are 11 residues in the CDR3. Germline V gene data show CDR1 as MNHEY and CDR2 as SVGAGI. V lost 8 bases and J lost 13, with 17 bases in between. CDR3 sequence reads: CASGPGGPGTF. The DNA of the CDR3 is TGTGCCAGCGGGCCGGGGGGTCCCGGCACCTTC.

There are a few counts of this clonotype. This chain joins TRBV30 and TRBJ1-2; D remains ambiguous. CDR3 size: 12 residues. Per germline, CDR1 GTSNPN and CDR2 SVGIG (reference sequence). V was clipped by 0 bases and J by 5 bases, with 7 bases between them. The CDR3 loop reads CAWSVHGYGYTF. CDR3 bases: TGTGCCTGGAGTGTACACGGTTATGGCTACACCTTC.

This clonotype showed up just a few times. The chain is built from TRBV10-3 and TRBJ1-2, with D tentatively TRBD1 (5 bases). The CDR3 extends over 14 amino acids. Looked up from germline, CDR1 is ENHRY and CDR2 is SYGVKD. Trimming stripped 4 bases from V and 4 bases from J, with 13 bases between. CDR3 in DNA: TGTGCCATCAGTGTTACCGGGGACGGCTATGGCTACACCTTC. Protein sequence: CAISVTGDGYGYTF.

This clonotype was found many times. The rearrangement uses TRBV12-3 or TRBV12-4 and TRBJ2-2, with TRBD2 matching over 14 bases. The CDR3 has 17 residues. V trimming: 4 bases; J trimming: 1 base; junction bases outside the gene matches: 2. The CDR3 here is CASSSGTSGRNTGELFF. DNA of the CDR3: TGTGCCAGCAGTTCCGGGACTAGCGGGAGGAACACCGGGGAGCTGTTTTTT.

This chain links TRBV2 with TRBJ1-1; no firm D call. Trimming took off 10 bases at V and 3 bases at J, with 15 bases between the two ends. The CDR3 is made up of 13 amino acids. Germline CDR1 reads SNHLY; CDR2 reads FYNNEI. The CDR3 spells CAIEKGGYTEAFF. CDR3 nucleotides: TGTGCCATCGAGAAGGGTGGATACACTGAAGCTTTCTTT.

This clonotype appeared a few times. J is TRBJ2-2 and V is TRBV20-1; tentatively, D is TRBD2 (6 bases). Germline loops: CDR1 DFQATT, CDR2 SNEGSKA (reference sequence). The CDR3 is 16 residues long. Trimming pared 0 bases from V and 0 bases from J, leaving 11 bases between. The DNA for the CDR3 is TGCAGTGCTAGAGACCCCGGAGGGGCGAACACCGGGGAGCTGTTTTTT. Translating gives CSARDPGGANTGELFF.

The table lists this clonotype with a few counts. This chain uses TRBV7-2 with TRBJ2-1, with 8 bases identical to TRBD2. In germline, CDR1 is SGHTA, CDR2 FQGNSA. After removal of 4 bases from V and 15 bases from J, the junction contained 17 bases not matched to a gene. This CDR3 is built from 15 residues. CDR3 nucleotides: TGTGCCAGCAGCTCGTACACTAGCAGCGGGGGCCCTCCGTTCTTC. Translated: CASSSYTSSGGPPFF. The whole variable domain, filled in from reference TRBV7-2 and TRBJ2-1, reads GAGVSQSPSNKVTEKGKDVELRCDPISGHTALYWYRQSLGQGLEFLIYFQGNSAPDKSGLPSDRFSAERTGGSVSTLTIQRTQQEDSAVYLCASSSYTSSGGPPFFGPGTRLTVL.

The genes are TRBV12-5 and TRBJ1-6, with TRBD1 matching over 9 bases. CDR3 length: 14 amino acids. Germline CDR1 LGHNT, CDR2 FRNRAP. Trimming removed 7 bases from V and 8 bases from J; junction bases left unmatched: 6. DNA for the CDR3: TGTGCTAGTGCCTCGGGACAGGGAGATTCACCCCTCCACTTT. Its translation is CASASGQGDSPLHF.

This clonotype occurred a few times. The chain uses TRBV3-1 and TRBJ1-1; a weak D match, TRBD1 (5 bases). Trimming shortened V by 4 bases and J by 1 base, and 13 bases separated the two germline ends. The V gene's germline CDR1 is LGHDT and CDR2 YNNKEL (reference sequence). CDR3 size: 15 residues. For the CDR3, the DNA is TGTGCCAGCAGCCCGTGGCAGGGTGGGAACACTGAAGCTTTCTTT. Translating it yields CASSPWQGGNTEAFF.

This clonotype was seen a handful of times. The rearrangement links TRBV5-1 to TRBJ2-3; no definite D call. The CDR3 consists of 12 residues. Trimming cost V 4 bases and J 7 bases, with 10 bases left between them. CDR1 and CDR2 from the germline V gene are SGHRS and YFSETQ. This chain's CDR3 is CASSMETHTQYF. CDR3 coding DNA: TGCGCCAGCAGCATGGAGACTCATACGCAGTATTTT.

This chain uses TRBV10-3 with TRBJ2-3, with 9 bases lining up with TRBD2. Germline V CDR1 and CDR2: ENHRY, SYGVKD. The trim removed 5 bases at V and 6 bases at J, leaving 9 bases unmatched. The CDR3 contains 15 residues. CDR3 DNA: TGTGCCATCAGTCCTAGCGGGGCAGGGCTTGATACGCAGTATTTT. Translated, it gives CAISPSGAGLDTQYF.